Listed below are T cell receptor beta chains from one sample, sequenced in a study of shared clonotypes between healthy human individuals. Clones were read by immunoSEQ multiplex PCR, and TCRdb kept only the in-frame ones, dropping some. The table lists roughly 300,000 clones, 73% of them singletons. The sample comprised memory CD4+ T cells sorted from blood. The source is a man aged 25 to 40 in good health. Both conserved end residues are part of each CDR3. D genes are given only for firm matches. Not every row has a clone size; where given, it reads once, few, many or a size class.

abundance | j_gene | d_gene | v_gene | CDR3aa | CDR3nt
- | TRBJ2-1 | TRBD2 | TRBV11-2 | CASSFSGSAYNEQFF | TGTGCCAGCAGCTTTAGCGGGAGTGCCTACAATGAGCAGTTCTTC
- | TRBJ1-1 | - | TRBV10-1 | CASSEGNTEAFF | TGCGCCAGCAGTGAGGGGAACACTGAAGCTTTCTTT
- | TRBJ1-5 | TRBD1 | TRBV28 | CASSQAGTGGQPQHF | TGTGCCAGCAGCCAAGCCGGGACAGGAGGTCAGCCCCAGCATTTT
few | TRBJ2-5 | - | TRBV7-8 | CASSSRVQETQYF | TGTGCCAGCAGCTCCAGGGTTCAAGAGACCCAGTACTTC
- | TRBJ1-1 | - | TRBV25-1 | CASSESGWGLKGTEAFF | TGTGCCAGCAGTGAATCGGGTTGGGGCCTGAAAGGCACTGAAGCTTTCTTT
few | TRBJ2-5 | TRBD1 | TRBV19 | CASGLRDRKETQYF | TGTGCCAGTGGGCTCCGGGACAGGAAAGAGACCCAGTACTTC
- | TRBJ1-2 | - | TRBV5-4 | CASSLDPVGSYGYTF | TGTGCCAGCAGCTTGGATCCGGTGGGGAGCTATGGCTACACCTTC
few | TRBJ2-4 | - | TRBV5-6 | CASSLERAKNIQYF | TGTGCCAGCAGCTTGGAACGGGCCAAAAACATTCAGTACTTC
- | TRBJ2-7 | TRBD2 | TRBV7-2 | CASSPKGLAGGPYEQYF | TGTGCCAGCAGCCCAAAGGGACTAGCGGGAGGGCCCTACGAGCAGTACTTC
once | TRBJ2-7 | TRBD2 | TRBV5-1 | CASSLPLAEGLSYEQYF | TGCGCCAGCAGCTTACCACTAGCGGAGGGCCTTTCCTACGAGCAGTACTTC
- | TRBJ2-7 | TRBD2 | TRBV29-1 | CSVGEGGVYSYEQYF | TGCAGCGTCGGAGAGGGAGGGGTATACTCCTACGAGCAGTACTTC
many | TRBJ2-1 | - | TRBV4-1 | CASSQVLQGNRHNEQFF | TGCGCCAGCAGCCAAGTTTTACAGGGTAATAGGCACAATGAGCAGTTCTTC
few | TRBJ2-7 | - | TRBV14 | CASSQQAESNPIYEQYF | TGTGCCAGCAGCCAACAGGCAGAATCTAACCCAATATACGAGCAGTACTTC
- | TRBJ1-1 | - | TRBV2 | CASLLDRNTEAFF | TGTGCCAGCCTATTGGACAGGAACACTGAAGCTTTCTTT
- | TRBJ2-7 | TRBD1 | TRBV2 | CASTPGQGTWVQYF | TGTGCCAGCACTCCGGGACAGGGGACATGGGTGCAGTACTTC
- | TRBJ2-1 | TRBD1 | TRBV11-1 | CASSLGTGVTEQFF | TGTGCCAGCAGCTTAGGGACAGGGGTGACTGAGCAGTTCTTC
- | TRBJ1-2 | - | TRBV6-4 | CASSDSEGEGCLYGYTF | TGTGCCAGCAGTGACTCGGAGGGAGAGGGATGTTTGTATGGCTACACCTTC
- | TRBJ2-5 | TRBD2 | TRBV5-4 | CASSKGLADRETQYF | TGTGCCAGCAGCAAAGGACTAGCGGACCGGGAGACCCAGTACTTC
- | TRBJ2-2 | TRBD2 | TRBV10-3 | CAISAAGGQAGELFF | TGTGCCATCAGTGCAGCGGGAGGTCAGGCCGGGGAGCTGTTTTTT
- | TRBJ1-4 | - | TRBV5-1 | CASSLRGAADEKLFF | TGCGCCAGCAGCTTGAGGGGGGCGGCCGATGAAAAACTGTTTTTT
few | TRBJ1-4 | - | TRBV5-6 | CASSLVGALDEKLFF | TGTGCCAGCAGCTTGGTGGGGGCGTTAGATGAAAAACTGTTTTTT
few | TRBJ2-7 | TRBD1 | TRBV19 | CASTRTGGSYEQYF | TGTGCCAGTACCAGGACAGGGGGTTCTTACGAGCAGTACTTC
- | TRBJ2-3 | - | TRBV11-2 | CASRATWTSTDTQYF | TGTGCCAGCAGGGCAACATGGACTAGCACAGATACGCAGTATTTT
- | TRBJ2-1 | TRBD1 | TRBV5-4 | CASSLGSQGRINEQFF | TGTGCCAGCAGCTTGGGTTCACAGGGGAGAATCAATGAGCAGTTCTTC
once | TRBJ2-1 | - | TRBV5-4 | CASSLGDSRSYNEQFF | TGTGCCAGCAGCTTGGGGGACTCCCGCTCCTACAATGAGCAGTTCTTC
- | TRBJ2-7 | - | TRBV19 | CASSYMGSYEQYF | TGTGCCAGTAGTTATATGGGTTCCTACGAGCAGTACTTC
- | TRBJ1-4 | - | TRBV27 | CASSLSRLNEKLFF | TGTGCCAGCAGTTTATCCCGACTTAATGAAAAACTGTTTTTT
- | TRBJ2-7 | - | TRBV5-1 | CASSFRSGTSRETHYEQYF | TGCGCCAGCAGCTTCCGGTCGGGGACATCACGGGAAACCCACTACGAGCAGTACTTC
- | TRBJ2-3 | TRBD2 | TRBV6-1 | CASSLAGSTIF | TGTGCCAGCAGTTTAGCGGGATCAACCATTTTT
- | TRBJ2-1 | - | TRBV5-1 | CASSRGPSEKYNEQFF | TGCGCCAGCAGCAGGGGCCCTAGCGAGAAGTACAATGAGCAGTTCTTC
once | TRBJ2-2 | - | TRBV11-3 | CASSTTGASNTGELFF | TGTGCCAGCAGCACGACGGGGGCATCGAACACCGGGGAGCTGTTTTTT
- | TRBJ2-3 | - | TRBV15 | CATSRGSPTDTQYF | TGTGCCACCAGCAGAGGAAGCCCCACAGATACGCAGTATTTT
- | TRBJ2-3 | TRBD1 | TRBV5-4 | CASSYRQGASTDTQYF | TGTGCCAGCAGCTACCGACAGGGGGCGAGCACAGATACGCAGTATTTT
- | TRBJ2-3 | - | TRBV19 | CASSIPTGDTQYF | TGTGCCAGTAGTATCCCCACAGGGGATACGCAGTATTTT
- | TRBJ1-5 | TRBD1 | TRBV19 | CASSRTGGDNQPQHF | TGTGCCAGTAGCCGGACAGGGGGAGACAATCAGCCCCAGCATTTT
- | TRBJ2-1 | TRBD2 | TRBV5-1 | CASSPRDYDNEQFF | TGCGCCAGCAGCCCAAGGGACTACGACAATGAGCAGTTCTTC
- | TRBJ1-4 | - | TRBV9 | CASSLRQTNEKLFF | TGTGCCAGCAGCCTTCGACAGACGAATGAAAAACTGTTTTTT
once | TRBJ2-1 | TRBD1 | TRBV5-5 | CASSLVGQGRGIDEQFF | TGTGCCAGCAGCTTGGTGGGACAGGGTAGGGGGATCGATGAGCAGTTCTTC